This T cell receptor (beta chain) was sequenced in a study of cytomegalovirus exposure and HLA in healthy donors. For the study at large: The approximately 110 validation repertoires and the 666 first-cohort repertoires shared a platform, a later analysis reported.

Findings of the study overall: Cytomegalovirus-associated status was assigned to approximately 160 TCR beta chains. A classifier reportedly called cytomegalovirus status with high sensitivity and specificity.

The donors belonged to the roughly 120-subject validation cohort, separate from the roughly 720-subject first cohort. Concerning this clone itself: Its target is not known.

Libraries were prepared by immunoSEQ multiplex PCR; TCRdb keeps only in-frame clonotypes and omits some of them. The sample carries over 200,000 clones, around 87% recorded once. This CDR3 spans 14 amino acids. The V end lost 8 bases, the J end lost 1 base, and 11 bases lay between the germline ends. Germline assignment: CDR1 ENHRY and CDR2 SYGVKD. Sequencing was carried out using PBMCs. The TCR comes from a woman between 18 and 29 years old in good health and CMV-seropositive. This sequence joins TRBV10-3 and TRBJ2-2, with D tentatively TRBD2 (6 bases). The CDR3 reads CAIGGVENTGELFF. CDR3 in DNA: TGTGCCATCGGCGGGGTCGAGAACACCGGGGAGCTGTTTTTT.